This TCR beta chain originates from a study of regulatory T cells in long-lasting Graves disease. Study-level results: TCR diversity was lower in persistent than newly diagnosed Graves' disease.

Time point noted: persistent/refractory GD, antithyroid drugs over 5 years with positive TRAb. The authors made the TCR library using RNA they extracted from PBMCs. The CDR3 sequence is 14 residues long. The germline V gene encodes CDR1 MNHNS and CDR2 SASEGT. Losses at the gene ends were 5 bases for V and 3 bases for J; bases not matched to a gene: 5. Notes on this clonotype: Its antigen remains unknown.

Arm-PCR with iRepertoire HTBI primers amplified the CDR3 regions for these TCR beta libraries. Original handling: Identification across samples found approximately 60 TRBV and roughly 13 TRBJ segments. Each CDR3 protein is one row after TCRdb ran MiXCR on the multiplex PCR reads. In this record, the V and J calls reflect TCRdb's handling and not the investigators' own analysis. The profile covers about 660,000 distinct CDR3 sequences, with around 32% appearing a single time and roughly 46% taken by the ten largest. The source was peripheral blood mononuclear cells (PBMCs), collected when the disease was refractory, from a patient treated with antithyroid drugs. The sequence was collected from a female donor with Graves disease. The genes are TRBV6-1 and TRBJ2-7; 9 bases are a match to TRBD1. CDR3 residues: CASSIQGAIYEQYF. The CDR3, as DNA: TGTGCCAGCAGTATACAGGGGGCGATCTACGAGCAGTACTTC.